This entry lists 4 T cell receptor beta chains sequenced from one sample in a study of blood T cell repertoires in COVID-19. The repertoire was sequenced with immunoSEQ multiplex PCR; TCRdb's copy has only in-frame clones and lacks some. The sample has over 95,000 clones; 85% to 90% are singletons. Input material: peripheral blood. These TCRs come from a human donor with acute or convalescent COVID-19. The donor label of this sample is uncertain.

This chain links TRBV18 with TRBJ1-1; no clear D. Germline lookup yields CDR1 KGHSH and CDR2 LQKENI. The CDR3 is 13 amino acids. The germline V and J ends were trimmed by 3 bases and 3 bases, with 8 bases remaining between them. CDR3 amino acids: CASSPRVDTEAFF. The CDR3 nucleotides read TGTGCCAGCTCACCGAGGGTTGACACTGAAGCTTTCTTT.

The chain links TRBV7-9 to TRBJ2-5; no clear D. The CDR3 has 12 residues. CDR1 and CDR2 from the germline V gene are SEHNR and FQNEAQ (reference sequence). Trimming cost V 8 bases and J 4 bases, with 11 bases left between them. The CDR3 nucleotides read TGTGCCAGCTTATGGCGCGGAGAGACCCAGTACTTC. It translates to CASLWRGETQYF. The full variable domain, completed using reference TRBV7-9 and TRBJ2-5, is DTGVSQNPRHKITKRGQNVTFRCDPISEHNRLYWYRQTLGQGPEFLTYFQNEAQLEKSRLLSDRFSAERPKGSFSTLEIQRTEQGDSAMYLCASLWRGETQYFGPGTRLLVL.

The chain is built from TRBV19 and TRBJ2-7, with a tentative D call TRBD2 (5 bases). Germline lookup yields CDR1 LNHDA and CDR2 SQIVND (reference sequence). Between the trimmed V and J ends, which lost 1 base and 0 bases, there was a span of 10 bases. The CDR3 covers 15 residues. Here the CDR3 reads CASSIGGRSSYEQYF. CDR3 in DNA: TGTGCCAGTAGTATAGGAGGGCGCAGCTCCTACGAGCAGTACTTC.

V usage is TRBV29-1 and J usage is TRBJ2-7; 10 bases match TRBD2. The CDR3 is made up of 13 amino acids. V shed 2 bases, J shed 4 bases, and the junction held 2 bases outside the gene matches. CDR1 and CDR2 (germline): SQVTM, ANQGSEA. The DNA of the CDR3 is TGCAGCGTTGAACTAGCGGGAGTTTACGAGCAGTACTTC. It translates to CSVELAGVYEQYF.